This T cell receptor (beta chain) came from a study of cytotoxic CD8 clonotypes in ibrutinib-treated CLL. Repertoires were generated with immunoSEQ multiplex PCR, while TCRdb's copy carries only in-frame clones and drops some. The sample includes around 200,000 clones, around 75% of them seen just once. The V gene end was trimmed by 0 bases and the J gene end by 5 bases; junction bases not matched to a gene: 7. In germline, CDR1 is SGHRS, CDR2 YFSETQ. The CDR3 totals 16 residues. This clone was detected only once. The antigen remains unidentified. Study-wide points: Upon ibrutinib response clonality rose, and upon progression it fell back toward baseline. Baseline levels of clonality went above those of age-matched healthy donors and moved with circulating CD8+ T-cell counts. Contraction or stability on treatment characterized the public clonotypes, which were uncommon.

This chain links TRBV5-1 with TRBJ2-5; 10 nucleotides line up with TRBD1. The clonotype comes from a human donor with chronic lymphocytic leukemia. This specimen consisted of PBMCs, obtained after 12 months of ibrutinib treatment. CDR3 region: CASSLGDRGRPETQYF. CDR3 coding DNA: TGCGCCAGCAGCTTGGGGGACAGGGGACGTCCGGAGACCCAGTACTTC.